These 26 T cell receptor beta chains were sequenced from one sample in a study of blood T cell repertoires in COVID-19. TCRdb's copy holds only in-frame clones and misses some; the assay was immunoSEQ multiplex PCR. The repertoire holds 300,000 to 450,000 clones, 70% to 90% seen once, with 1.5% to 2% in the top ten. The sample comprised PBMCs or T cells enriched from blood (not recorded which). The receptor set was obtained from a man aged 35-49 years in a cohort exposed to, infected with or recovered from COVID-19 (not recorded which).

This clone was detected once. The chain joins TRBV3-1 (or the pseudogene TRBV3-2) to TRBJ2-1; TRBD2 matches at 7 bases. J gave up 4 bases and V 1 base, and 10 bases lay outside the gene matches. From germline, CDR1 is LGHDT and CDR2 YNNKEL (reference sequence). The CDR3 is 17 residues long. The CDR3 here is CASSQAPASGAYNEQFF. CDR3 in DNA: TGTGCCAGCAGCCAAGCTCCGGCTAGCGGAGCTTACAATGAGCAGTTCTTC.

V usage is TRBV11-2 and J usage is TRBJ2-1; 12 nucleotides agree with TRBD2. The CDR3 totals 15 residues. Germline V gives CDR1 SGHAT, CDR2 FQNNGV. V trimming: 4 bases; J trimming: 5 bases; junction bases outside the gene matches: 3. The CDR3 sequence is CASSSRLAGDNEQFF. CDR3 nucleotide sequence: TGTGCCAGCAGCTCAAGACTAGCGGGAGACAATGAGCAGTTCTTC.

The rearrangement links TRBV27 to TRBJ2-5; D might be TRBD2 (6 bases). The CDR3 is made up of 14 amino acids. The germline V and J ends were trimmed by 3 bases and 4 bases, with 12 bases remaining between them. The germline gives CDR1 MNHEY, CDR2 SMNVEV (reference sequence). CDR3 bases: TGTGCCAGCAGTTTGGAGGGAGGCGGAGAGACCCAGTACTTC. Its translation is CASSLEGGGETQYF.

This chain joins TRBV5-1 and TRBJ2-1; 9 nucleotides agree with TRBD2. After removal of 6 bases from V and 6 bases from J, the junction contained 7 bases not matched to a gene. Germline CDR1 reads SGHRS; CDR2 reads YFSETQ. The length of the CDR3 is 14 residues. The CDR3 sequence: CASTSTSGSNEQFF. CDR3 DNA sequence: TGCGCCAGCACAAGTACTAGCGGGTCCAATGAGCAGTTCTTC.

This clone was counted a single time. Within the sample, other DNA sequences also encode this same CDR3. This chain joins TRBV7-9 and TRBJ1-5, with a weak D call TRBD1 (5 bases). Trimming left V 1 base short and J 4 bases short, with 11 bases between. Germline V CDR1 and CDR2: SEHNR, FQNEAQ (reference sequence). This CDR3 comprises 15 residues. CDR3 region: CASSLGQGYNQPQHF. For the CDR3, the DNA is TGTGCCAGCAGCTTAGGGCAGGGCTATAATCAGCCCCAGCATTTT.

This sequence joins TRBV5-1 and TRBJ1-6, with 7 bases fitting TRBD1. With V trimmed by 1 base and J by 9 bases, 7 bases remained unmatched. The germline gives CDR1 SGHRS, CDR2 YFSETQ. CDR3 length: 15 residues. The CDR3 DNA is TGCGCCAGCAGCTTGACAGGGGATATGCGTTCACCCCTCCACTTT. Protein: CASSLTGDMRSPLHF.

This clone was counted once. This chain joins TRBV7-2 and TRBJ2-7, with 8 bases that match TRBD2. This CDR3 has 15 residues. Germline V gene sequence: CDR1 SGHTA, CDR2 FQGNSA. The V gene end was trimmed by 2 bases and the J gene end by 6 bases; junction bases not matched to a gene: 9. DNA for the CDR3: TGTGCCAGCAGCTTAAGAACTAGCGGTCTAAGCGAGCAGTACTTC. Residues: CASSLRTSGLSEQYF.

The chain employs TRBV27 and TRBJ2-2; D remains ambiguous. V lost 11 bases and J lost 3, with 10 bases in between. The CDR3 has 12 residues. Germline V gives CDR1 MNHEY, CDR2 SMNVEV (reference sequence). The CDR3 loop is CACYTDTGELFF. As DNA, the CDR3 is TGTGCCTGCTACACAGACACCGGGGAGCTGTTTTTT.

V and J are TRBV7-2 and TRBJ2-3, with 7 positions matching TRBD2. Germline loops: CDR1 SGHTA, CDR2 FQGNSA. V lost 5 bases, J lost 4 bases, and 6 bases stayed unmatched. This CDR3 is 14 amino acids long. As DNA, the CDR3 is TGTGCCAGCAGCCCCAGACTAGCAGCAGATACGCAGTATTTT. It encodes CASSPRLAADTQYF.

The chain links TRBV7-7 to TRBJ2-1; TRBD2 matches at 13 bases. CDR1 is SSHAT, CDR2 FNYEAQ, per germline (reference sequence). The J segment lost 8 bases and the V segment lost 3 bases, leaving 7 bases of the junction unmatched. The CDR3 runs 16 residues. In nucleotides, the CDR3 is TGTGCCAGCAGCTTTTCCTCCGGGACTAGCGGGGATGAGCAGTTCTTC. This sequence encodes CASSFSSGTSGDEQFF. The whole variable domain, filled in from reference TRBV7-7 and TRBJ2-1, reads GAGVSQSPRYKVTKRGQDVTLRCDPISSHATLYWYQQALGQGPEFLTYFNYEAQPDKSGLPSDRFSAERPEGSISTLTIQRTEQRDSAMYRCASSFSSGTSGDEQFFGPGTRLTVL.

The genes are TRBV2 and TRBJ1-1; maybe TRBD1 (5 bases). This CDR3 has 15 amino acids. The germline V and J ends were trimmed by 2 bases and 4 bases, with 14 bases remaining between them. CDR1 is SNHLY and CDR2 is FYNNEI in the germline V gene. This CDR3 is CASSEPGIMGTEAFF. The CDR3 nucleotides are TGTGCCAGCAGTGAACCAGGGATCATGGGCACTGAAGCTTTCTTT.

This clone was picked up a small number of times. The chain is built from TRBV5-1 and TRBJ1-1; D not resolved. Germline V gene sequence: CDR1 SGHRS, CDR2 YFSETQ. V lost 4 bases, J lost 0 bases, and 10 bases lay in between. CDR3 length: 14 residues. The CDR3 coding sequence is TGCGCCAGCAGCACCCGAGGAATGAACACTGAAGCTTTCTTT. This gives the protein CASSTRGMNTEAFF.

This chain connects TRBV11-2 to TRBJ2-7; D remains ambiguous. V was pared by 3 bases and J by 0 bases, with 12 bases between. The CDR3 runs 15 residues. In germline, CDR1 is SGHAT, CDR2 FQNNGV. CDR3 sequence (DNA): TGTGCCAGCAGCTTTCTACAGTTCAGCTCCTACGAGCAGTACTTC. Translation: CASSFLQFSSYEQYF.

This chain links TRBV5-1 with TRBJ2-2; 9 nucleotides match TRBD1. V lost 5 bases and J lost 4; bases outside the gene matches: 6. CDR3 length equals 15 residues. Germline V gene data show CDR1 as SGHRS and CDR2 as YFSETQ. CDR3 region: CASRGGTGSTGELFF. The CDR3, as DNA: TGCGCCAGCAGGGGAGGGACAGGGAGCACCGGGGAGCTGTTTTTT.

The rearrangement joins TRBV19 to TRBJ2-5, with 14 bases identical to TRBD2. J was trimmed by 2 bases and V by 6 bases; bases with no gene match: 11. From germline, CDR1 is LNHDA and CDR2 SQIVND (reference sequence). The length of the CDR3 is 18 residues. The CDR3 spells CASSTGTSGRKVQETQYF. The CDR3, as DNA: TGTGCCAGTAGCACCGGGACTAGCGGGAGAAAGGTACAAGAGACCCAGTACTTC. The whole variable domain, filled in from reference TRBV19 and TRBJ2-5, reads DGGITQSPKYLFRKEGQNVTLSCEQNLNHDAMYWYRQDPGQGLRLIYYSQIVNDFQKGDIAEGYSVSREKKESFPLTVTSAQKNPTAFYLCASSTGTSGRKVQETQYFGPGTRLLVL.

The genes are TRBV4-1 and TRBJ2-2; TRBD2 matches at 10 bases. Germline V gene sequence: CDR1 MGHRA, CDR2 YSYEKL. V shed 2 bases and J 5 bases; nucleotides not matched to a gene: 8. The CDR3 is made up of 17 amino acids. The CDR3 sequence: CASSQRLAGVLTGELFF. CDR3 coding DNA: TGCGCCAGCAGCCAACGGCTAGCGGGAGTTTTGACCGGGGAGCTGTTTTTT.

This chain connects TRBV5-4 to TRBJ2-1, with 9 nucleotides matching TRBD2. Germline-derived CDR1 and CDR2 are SGHNT and YYREEE (reference sequence). CDR3 length: 17 amino acids. The J segment lost 8 bases and the V segment lost 0 bases, leaving 12 bases of the junction unmatched. CDR3 sequence (DNA): TGTGCCAGCAGCTTGGAATGGTTCGGGACTAGCAGCCATGAGCAGTTCTTC. As protein: CASSLEWFGTSSHEQFF.

The chain carries TRBV19 and TRBJ1-2; 7 bases are shared with TRBD1. The V and J ends lost 4 bases and 1 base, in that order; junction bases with no gene match: 6. This CDR3 spans 15 amino acids. Germline V gene data show CDR1 as LNHDA and CDR2 as SQIVND (reference sequence). The DNA of the CDR3 is TGTGCCAGTAGTACTCGGACAGGACATAACTATGGCTACACCTTC. Translating gives CASSTRTGHNYGYTF.

This clone was seen a few times. The chain employs TRBV5-1 and TRBJ2-7; TRBD1 agrees at 7 bases. Germline CDR1 reads SGHRS; CDR2 reads YFSETQ. Trimming cost V 5 bases and J 2 bases; bases outside gene matches: 7. This CDR3 has 14 residues. CDR3 sequence (DNA): TGCGCCAGCAGACCGGGACAGAGAACCTACGAGCAGTACTTC. This encodes CASRPGQRTYEQYF.

The chain combines TRBV27 with TRBJ1-6, with 7 bases aligning to TRBD1. This CDR3 region has 14 residues. Germline V gene sequence: CDR1 MNHEY, CDR2 SMNVEV (reference sequence). V shed 3 bases and J 7 bases; nucleotides not matched to a gene: 3. CDR3 loop: CASSFSGGNSPLHF. CDR3 DNA: TGTGCCAGCAGTTTTTCAGGGGGAAATTCACCCCTCCACTTT.

This clone was seen once. The chain is built from TRBV28 and TRBJ2-3; TRBD1 agrees at 9 bases. Trimming removed 6 bases from V and 4 bases from J; junction bases left unmatched: 8. Germline assignment: CDR1 MDHEN and CDR2 SYDVKM. The length of the CDR3 is 15 residues. CDR3 in DNA: TGTGCCAGCAGCCCTCCGGGACAGGGATCAGATACGCAGTATTTT. This encodes CASSPPGQGSDTQYF.

This chain connects TRBV5-1 to TRBJ1-2, with 7 nucleotides matching TRBD1. The CDR3 has 12 amino acids. From germline, CDR1 is SGHRS and CDR2 YFSETQ. The V segment lost 3 bases and the J segment 7 bases; nucleotides outside the gene matches: 3. The CDR3, as DNA: TGCGCCAGCAGCTCAAACAGGGGTGGCTACACCTTC. This codes for CASSSNRGGYTF.

The chain links TRBV3-1 (or the pseudogene TRBV3-2) to TRBJ1-1; D is unresolved. The CDR3 has 17 amino acids. The V gene's germline CDR1 is LGHDT and CDR2 YNNKEL (reference sequence). V lost 1 base, J lost 5 bases, and 20 bases lay in between. The CDR3 here is CASSQVSALGRLTEAFF. In DNA, the CDR3 is TGTGCCAGCAGCCAAGTGTCTGCGCTGGGCAGGTTAACTGAAGCTTTCTTT.

The chain employs TRBV2 and TRBJ2-2; 9 nucleotides line up with TRBD1. CDR1 and CDR2 from the germline V gene are SNHLY and FYNNEI. V lost 6 bases, J lost 5 bases, and 7 bases stayed unmatched. CDR3 length: 15 residues. CDR3 amino acids: CASRSDRGRTGELFF. CDR3 in DNA: TGTGCCAGCAGGTCGGACAGGGGAAGGACCGGGGAGCTGTTTTTT.

This chain uses TRBV7-2 with TRBJ2-2, with TRBD2 identical over 13 bases. The CDR3 totals 16 residues. CDR1 and CDR2 from the germline V gene are SGHTA and FQGNSA. The V gene end was trimmed by 7 bases and the J gene end by 0 bases; junction bases not matched to a gene: 2. CDR3 protein: CASKLAGGPNTGELFF. In DNA, the CDR3 is TGTGCCAGCAAACTAGCGGGAGGGCCGAACACCGGGGAGCTGTTTTTT. Filled out from reference TRBV7-2 and TRBJ2-2, the complete variable domain reads GAGVSQSPSNKVTEKGKDVELRCDPISGHTALYWYRQSLGQGLEFLIYFQGNSAPDKSGLPSDRFSAERTGGSVSTLTIQRTQQEDSAVYLCASKLAGGPNTGELFFGEGSRLTVL.

This clone has a count of ten or more. Germline and junction disagree at one end, which may indicate a read error. The V gene is TRBV5-6, the J gene TRBJ1-4, with D possibly TRBD1 on 5 matching bases. CDR3 length equals 15 residues. Per the germline V gene, CDR1 is SGHDT and CDR2 is YYEEEE. The CDR3 DNA reads as TGTGCCAGCAGCGCCCAACGGGACTATAATGACAAACTGTTTTTT. This encodes CASSAQRDYNDKLFF.